Sequencing of this TCR beta chain was carried out in a study of monozygotic twins with inflammatory bowel disease. Study results and limitations: The study supported no single strong signal or clonotype linked to IBD.

This CDR3 comprises 14 residues. The germline CDR1 and CDR2 sequences are SGHRS and YFSETQ. In the case of this clonotype: Its antigen is still unknown.

Every donor provided one blood sample measuring approximately 2.5 ml. After skipping T cell sorting, the authors isolated total RNA from whole blood. The template switching step added UMIs that contained a 6-nucleotide sample barcode. TCRdb re-called the 5' RACE reads and gives one entry per CDR3 protein, without DNA. In all, the sample yields 350,000 to 500,000 distinct CDR3 sequences. This chain uses TRBV5-1 with TRBJ2-1; TCRdb's assignment of TRBD1 cannot be checked, as there is no DNA. The receptor was isolated from a human donor with ulcerative colitis or Crohn's disease, or a healthy co-twin of an affected twin (not recorded which). Specimen: blood. The CDR3: CASSSRDSHNEQFF.